Described below is a single TCR beta chain sequence and its context. This specimen belongs to a study of blood T cell repertoires in COVID-19. Study as a whole: T cells, B-cell-depleted T cells, or PBMCs supplied cDNA or gDNA.

As processed by the authors: For nucleated cells, counts were estimated from reference gene primer amplification. Sequencing was performed with immunoSEQ multiplex PCR; in TCRdb, only in-frame clones are kept and a portion is missing. That table furnishes V, J and clone size, whereas the DNA furnished D and trimming. The sample has fewer than 400,000 clones, approximately 91% seen once; the top ten hold about 4%. Allocation to cohorts depended on clinical history reported by the participants. CDR1 and CDR2 (germline): SGHTA, FQGTGA. The CDR3 has 16 amino acids. The V and J ends lost 5 bases and 3 bases, in that order; junction bases with no gene match: 12.

The sequenced material came from PBMCs or T cells enriched from blood (not recorded which). V gene TRBV7-3 combines with J gene TRBJ2-7; 8 bases are shared with TRBD1. This TCR was sampled from a woman in her thirties who had been exposed to COVID-19. In nucleotides, the CDR3 is TGTGCCAGCAGCGCGACCTGGGACAGGCCGAACTACGAGCAGTACTTC. Translated, it gives CASSATWDRPNYEQYF.